This T cell receptor beta chain was retrieved from a study of early T cells in non-severe SARS-CoV-2 infection. The wider study: The chains were unpaired, and the sequenced material was bulk RNA from unsorted whole blood.

The V end was cut by 0 bases, the J end by 2 bases, with 9 bases between. Germline V CDR1 and CDR2: MNHEY, SMNVEV (reference sequence). The CDR3 has 15 amino acids. With regard to this clonotype: Its antigen is currently unknown.

General study results and limits: A preference for anti-spike CD8 responses marked VDJdb matching, which missed private and CD4 specificities.

Unique molecular identifiers were added to individual cDNA molecules. Using its own MiXCR run on the 5' RACE reads, TCRdb lists one record per CDR3 protein. The sample contains roughly 65,000 distinct CDR3 sequences, approximately 11% of which appear only once. The specimen was whole blood. V is TRBV27 and J is TRBJ2-3, with D uncertain. The receptor comes from an adult who was a healthcare worker with PCR-confirmed SARS-CoV-2 infection or an uninfected control (not recorded which). The DNA for the CDR3 is TGTGCCAGCAGTTTATCGATGAACCCCACAGATACGCAGTATTTT. Translating it yields CASSLSMNPTDTQYF.